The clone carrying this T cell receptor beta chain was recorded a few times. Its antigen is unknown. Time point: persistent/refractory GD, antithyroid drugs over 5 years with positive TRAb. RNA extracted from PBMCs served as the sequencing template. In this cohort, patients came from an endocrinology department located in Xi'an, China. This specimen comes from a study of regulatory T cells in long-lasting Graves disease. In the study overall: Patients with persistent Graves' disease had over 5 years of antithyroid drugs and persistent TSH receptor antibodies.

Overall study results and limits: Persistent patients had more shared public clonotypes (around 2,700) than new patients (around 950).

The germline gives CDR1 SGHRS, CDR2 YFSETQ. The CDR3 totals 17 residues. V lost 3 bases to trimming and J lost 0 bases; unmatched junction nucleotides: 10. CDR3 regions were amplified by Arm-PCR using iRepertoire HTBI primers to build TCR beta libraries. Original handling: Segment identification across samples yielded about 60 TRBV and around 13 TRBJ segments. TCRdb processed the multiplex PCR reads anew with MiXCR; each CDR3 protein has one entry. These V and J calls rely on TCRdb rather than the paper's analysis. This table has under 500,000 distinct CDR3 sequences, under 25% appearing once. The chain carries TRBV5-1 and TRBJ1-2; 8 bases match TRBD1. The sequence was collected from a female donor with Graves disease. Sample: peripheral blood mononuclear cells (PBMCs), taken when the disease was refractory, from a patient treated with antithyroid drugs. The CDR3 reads CASSSTGVETTNYGYTF. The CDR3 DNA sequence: TGCGCCAGCAGCTCGACAGGGGTCGAAACCACTAACTATGGCTACACCTTC.